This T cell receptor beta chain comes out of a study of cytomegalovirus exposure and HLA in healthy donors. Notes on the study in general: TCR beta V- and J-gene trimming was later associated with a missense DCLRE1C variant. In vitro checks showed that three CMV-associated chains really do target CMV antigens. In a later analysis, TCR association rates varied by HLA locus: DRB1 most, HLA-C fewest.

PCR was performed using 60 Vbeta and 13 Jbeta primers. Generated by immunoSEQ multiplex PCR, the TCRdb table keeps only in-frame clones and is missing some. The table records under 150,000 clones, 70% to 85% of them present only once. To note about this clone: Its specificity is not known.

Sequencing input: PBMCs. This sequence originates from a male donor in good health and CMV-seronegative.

The CDR3 loop is CASSSGLADEQYF. Here the CDR3 DNA reads TGTGCCAGCAGCTCGGGACTCGCGGACGAGCAGTACTTC. This chain joins TRBV7-9 and TRBJ2-7, with D perhaps matching TRBD2 (6 bases). V was shortened by 4 bases and J by 5 bases, with 12 bases between the two germline ends. There are 13 residues in the CDR3. Per the germline V gene, CDR1 is SEHNR and CDR2 is FQNEAQ (reference sequence).